Listed below are T cell receptor beta chains from one sample, sequenced in a study of cytomegalovirus exposure and HLA in healthy donors. Measured with immunoSEQ multiplex PCR; TCRdb has only the in-frame clones, and not every one. This table has 120,000 or so clones, around three quarters appearing once. The sample taken for sequencing was PBMCs. Source of these receptors: a female donor in good health and CMV-seronegative. The conserved cysteine and the conserved F or W are not part of the CDR3 here. Fields, in order: CDR3 protein, J gene, V gene.

ASSLRGQGYEQY,-,TRBV7-9
ASSQEGARRRSNQPQH,TRBJ1-5,TRBV4-1
ASSFGGGQGATEAF,TRBJ1-1,TRBV11-2
ASSRGTSVNTDTQY,TRBJ2-3,TRBV4-1
ASSKGDRVYEQY,TRBJ2-7,TRBV28
ASSLVLLREQF,TRBJ2-1,TRBV5-4
ASSLTAAPPHEQY,TRBJ2-7,TRBV5-1
ASSSGLIPYEQY,TRBJ2-7,TRBV5-1
ASSLSGANGLT,TRBJ2-6,TRBV9
ASSSGQGSGNTIY,TRBJ1-3,TRBV5-8
ASTESGVHEQF,TRBJ2-1,TRBV7-9
ASSEEAGTINGYT,TRBJ1-2,TRBV2
ASSVAPAPVDTQY,TRBJ2-3,TRBV9
ASSLDRGWADTQY,TRBJ2-3,TRBV27
ASSPGLAGQGNEQF,TRBJ2-1,TRBV18
ASSWGVGKTQY,TRBJ2-5,TRBV7-9
ASSTRTGGAGNEQF,TRBJ2-1,TRBV9
SAITQGETQY,TRBJ2-5,TRBV29-1
ASRAMTGSNEKLF,TRBJ1-4,TRBV4-1
ASSRDRGGQPQH,TRBJ1-5,TRBV6-5
ASSPGKGYGYT,TRBJ1-2,TRBV5-1
ASSPRQTSNTGELF,TRBJ2-2,TRBV5-8
ASSSTGDPSYNEQF,TRBJ2-1,TRBV5-1
ASSYSRGEQF,TRBJ2-1,TRBV6-5
ASSLIEGNTEAF,TRBJ1-1,TRBV5-1
ATSRGDRGYGYT,TRBJ1-2,TRBV15
ASSNWDRFVNEQF,TRBJ2-1,TRBV21-1
ASGRTGTKINTEAF,TRBJ1-1,TRBV12-5
ASSLGTSVNTGELF,TRBJ2-2,TRBV7-9
ASSKRGGTDTQY,TRBJ2-3,TRBV19
ASSLEGAGTEAF,TRBJ1-1,TRBV5-1
ASSYLKEGTEAF,TRBJ1-1,TRBV6-6
ATTTSGLYNEQF,TRBJ2-1,TRBV19
AWSPGGVDSPLH,TRBJ1-6,TRBV30
ATSRDQDRVSGYT,TRBJ1-2,TRBV15
ATSRVSTEIAF,TRBJ1-1,TRBV15
ASSDSGGGSSPLH,TRBJ1-6,TRBV18
ASSLGRLYTEAF,TRBJ1-1,TRBV11-2
ASSLKGQYSNQPQH,TRBJ1-5,TRBV27
ASDPREYNEQF,TRBJ2-1,TRBV21-1
ASTAAGTAVYEQY,TRBJ2-7,TRBV6-5
ASSQSSGRPGEQY,TRBJ2-7,TRBV4-2
ASSEQQVVNEQF,TRBJ2-1,TRBV10-2
ASSVVPAGFETQY,TRBJ2-5,TRBV9
ASSLRISNYGYT,TRBJ1-2,TRBV19
ASSLEGSYEQY,TRBJ2-7,TRBV28
ASSIAGDTEAF,TRBJ1-1,TRBV19
ASSSTGARSPLH,TRBJ1-6,TRBV7-3
ASSLAGGAYEQF,TRBJ2-1,TRBV27
ASSLTAGGPQF,TRBJ2-1,TRBV7-3
ASSKQRTRDTLSSYNEQF,TRBJ2-1,TRBV21-1
ASRSSRTRLLYEQY,TRBJ2-7,TRBV7-8